A single sample gave rise to the 8 T cell receptor beta chains below, sequenced in a study of cytomegalovirus exposure and HLA in healthy donors. PCR employed 60 Vbeta and 13 Jbeta primers. Measured with immunoSEQ multiplex PCR; TCRdb has only the in-frame clones, and not every one. The sample has 140,000 to 150,000 clones, over 75% seen once. The sequenced material came from PBMCs. Receptors were obtained from a woman aged 40-49 years in good health and CMV-seronegative.

Of note for this clone: Other DNA sequences in the same sample also yield this CDR3. The CDR3 nucleotides read TGTGCCAGCTCACCTGGGCAATTGGAGACCCAGTACTTC. Amino acid sequence: CASSPGQLETQYF. V is TRBV18 and J is TRBJ2-5; D call uncertain. The V gene lost 3 bases and the J gene lost 5 bases, with 10 bases spanning the gap. Germline assignment: CDR1 KGHSH and CDR2 LQKENI. This CDR3 is 13 amino acids long.

The rearrangement links TRBV5-5 to TRBJ2-1; D unresolved. Deletions cut 1 base from V and 0 bases from J, with 8 bases between. The CDR3 spans 15 residues. CDR1 SGHKS and CDR2 YYEKEE come from the germline V gene (reference sequence). The CDR3 loop reads CASSLSGSSYNEQFF. The CDR3 DNA reads as TGTGCCAGCAGCTTGTCAGGAAGCTCCTACAATGAGCAGTTCTTC. Supplemented by reference TRBV5-5 and TRBJ2-1, the full variable domain reads DAGVTQSPTHLIKTRGQQVTLRCSPISGHKSVSWYQQVLGQGPQFIFQYYEKEERGRGNFPDRFSARQFPNYSSELNVNALLLGDSALYLCASSLSGSSYNEQFFGPGTRLTVL.

The chain recombines TRBV28 with TRBJ2-7; tentative D call: TRBD1 (6 bases). CDR3 size: 12 residues. V dropped 8 bases and J dropped 1 base, with 9 bases sitting between them. The germline V gene encodes CDR1 MDHEN and CDR2 SYDVKM. The DNA for the CDR3 is TGTGCCAGCCAGAGGGGGTCCTACGAGCAGTACTTC. Residues: CASQRGSYEQYF.

CDR3 loop: CASSGPGQDTDTQYF. CDR3 sequence (DNA): TGTGCCAGCAGCGGCCCGGGACAGGACACAGATACGCAGTATTTT. The rearrangement joins TRBV5-4 to TRBJ2-3, with TRBD1 matching 8 bases. Trimming at V came to 4 bases and at J to 2 bases, leaving 6 bases not matched to a gene. CDR3 length: 15 amino acids. Germline CDR1 is SGHNT and CDR2 is YYREEE (reference sequence).

V usage is TRBV11-3 and J usage is TRBJ2-7; TRBD1 aligns across 8 bases. Germline V CDR1 and CDR2: SGHNT, YENEEA. The CDR3 is 14 amino acids. With V trimmed by 5 bases and J by 2 bases, 5 bases remained unmatched. This CDR3 reads CASSPTGGPYEQYF. The CDR3 DNA is TGTGCCAGCAGCCCTACAGGGGGTCCCTACGAGCAGTACTTC.

The V and J genes are TRBV5-1 and TRBJ2-5; tentatively, D is TRBD1 (6 bases). The V and J ends lost 5 bases and 10 bases respectively, with 18 bases between them. The CDR3 runs to 13 residues. CDR1 and CDR2 (germline): SGHRS, YFSETQ. The CDR3 protein is CASRPGLEGDQYF. CDR3 DNA sequence: TGCGCCAGCAGACCAGGACTCGAGGGGGACCAGTACTTC.

The chain carries TRBV5-1 and TRBJ1-1, with D possibly matching TRBD1 (5 bases). With 1 base removed from V and 3 bases from J, the gap between germline ends came to 25 bases. Germline CDR1 reads SGHRS; CDR2 reads YFSETQ. The CDR3 is 19 amino acids. CDR3 DNA sequence: TGCGCCAGCAGCTTGTTGACCGCCAGATCAGGGTGGGTGTACACTGAAGCTTTCTTT. This encodes CASSLLTARSGWVYTEAFF.

V is TRBV5-1 and J is TRBJ2-3, with 12 bases that match TRBD2. CDR3 length: 16 amino acids. Trimming removed 4 bases from V and 4 bases from J; junction bases left unmatched: 7. The germline V gene encodes CDR1 SGHRS and CDR2 YFSETQ. As DNA, the CDR3 is TGCGCCAGCAGCACAGGACTAGCGGGACTGGCAGATACGCAGTATTTT. Translated, it gives CASSTGLAGLADTQYF.